These 27 T cell receptor beta chains originate from one sample sequenced in a study of T cell responses to AZD1222 COVID-19 vaccine. TCRdb's table, derived via immunoSEQ multiplex PCR, lists solely in-frame clones and lacks some. Of 150,000 to 200,000 clones in the sample, approximately 90% were seen once. This specimen consisted of peripheral blood, obtained 28 days after the second AZD1222 dose. Every receptor here comes from an adult who received the AZD1222 COVID-19 vaccine.

The J gene is TRBJ2-5, the V gene TRBV28; 7 bases line up with TRBD1. The CDR3 contains 14 residues. Germline CDR1 MDHEN, CDR2 SYDVKM. V was clipped by 3 bases and J by 3 bases; unmatched bases: 4. CDR3 loop: CASSFVGTEETQYF. DNA of the CDR3: TGTGCCAGCAGTTTTGTCGGGACAGAAGAGACCCAGTACTTC.

For the CDR3, the DNA is TGTGCCAGCAGTGCACCGACAGGGATTCTCTACGAGCAGTACTTC. Amino acids: CASSAPTGILYEQYF. V and J are TRBV2 and TRBJ2-7, with TRBD1 identical over 7 bases. The CDR3 has 15 residues. CDR1 SNHLY and CDR2 FYNNEI come from the germline V gene. V shed 4 bases and J 3 bases; nucleotides not matched to a gene: 9.

The rearrangement joins TRBV6-5 to TRBJ1-4; D call uncertain. Germline V lookup: CDR1 MNHEY, CDR2 SVGAGI. V lost 5 bases and J 0 bases, leaving 7 bases between the germline ends. This CDR3 has 14 residues. The CDR3 bases are TGTGCCAGCAGTCGCACAACAACTAATGAAAAACTGTTTTTT. Translating it yields CASSRTTTNEKLFF.

The chain couples TRBV3-1 (or the pseudogene TRBV3-2) to TRBJ2-3, with no clear D. Germline V gene lookup returns CDR1 LGHDT and CDR2 YNNKEL (reference sequence). Trimming took 4 bases from V and 2 from J, leaving 4 bases between them. The CDR3 is made up of 12 amino acids. In DNA form, the CDR3 reads TGTGCCAGCAGCCCTCACACAGATACGCAGTATTTT. This sequence encodes CASSPHTDTQYF.

The rearrangement links TRBV5-4 to TRBJ2-3; the match to TRBD1 covers 11 bases. The V gene's germline CDR1 is SGHNT and CDR2 YYREEE (reference sequence). This CDR3 contains 16 residues. V lost 3 bases, J lost 3 bases, and 6 bases stayed unmatched. The CDR3 spells CASSSLDRGRTDTQYF. The CDR3 region has the DNA TGTGCCAGCAGCTCCTTGGACAGGGGGCGGACAGATACGCAGTATTTT.

As for this clone: The junction and the germline gene differ at one end; a read error may be behind it. CDR3 sequence reads: CASSLAPGVGGEF. In DNA form, the CDR3 reads TGTGCCAGCAGCTTAGCTCCGGGGGTAGGGGGGGAATTT. The genes are TRBV7-2 and TRBJ1-4, with a tentative D call TRBD1 (6 bases). There are 13 residues in the CDR3. Germline-derived CDR1 and CDR2 are SGHTA and FQGNSA.

The chain uses TRBV7-9 and TRBJ1-1, with 10 bases identical to TRBD1. The CDR3 runs 17 residues. V gave up 7 bases and J gave up 1 base; unmatched junction bases: 12. The V gene's germline CDR1 is SEHNR and CDR2 FQNEAQ (reference sequence). As DNA, the CDR3 is TGTGCCAGCAACCAAGACAGGGGGCTTCGCTCGAACACTGAAGCTTTCTTT. Residues: CASNQDRGLRSNTEAFF.

The J gene is TRBJ2-2, the V gene TRBV7-3, with D possibly TRBD2 on 6 matching bases. Germline values: CDR1 SGHTA, CDR2 FQGTGA. The germline V and J ends were trimmed by 3 bases and 6 bases, with 8 bases remaining between them. The CDR3 contains 13 residues. CDR3 nucleotides: TGTGCCAGCAGCTTGGCGGGGTCCGGGGAGCTGTTTTTT. Protein product: CASSLAGSGELFF. Filled out from reference TRBV7-3 and TRBJ2-2, the complete variable domain reads GAGVSQTPSNKVTEKGKYVELRCDPISGHTALYWYRQSLGQGPEFLIYFQGTGAADDSGLPNDRFFAVRPEGSVSTLKIQRTERGDSAVYLCASSLAGSGELFFGEGSRLTVL.

This chain connects TRBV27 to TRBJ2-3; possible D gene TRBD2, 6 bases. Per germline, CDR1 MNHEY and CDR2 SMNVEV (reference sequence). CDR3 length: 15 amino acids. The V gene lost 5 bases and the J gene lost 0 bases, with 12 bases spanning the gap. CDR3 nucleotides: TGTGCCAGCAGTCCCCTGCGGGAAAGCACAGATACGCAGTATTTT. Amino acids: CASSPLRESTDTQYF.

CDR3 bases: TGTGCCAGCACCACCGGCGGGTCCTACGAGCAGTACTTC. It is translated as CASTTGGSYEQYF. The chain carries TRBV27 and TRBJ2-7, with D maybe TRBD2 (5 bases). Germline CDR1 MNHEY, CDR2 SMNVEV (reference sequence). V lost 7 bases to trimming and J lost 1 base, with 11 bases between them. This CDR3 spans 13 amino acids.

The J gene is TRBJ1-1, the V gene TRBV3-1 (or the pseudogene TRBV3-2); maybe TRBD1 (5 bases). The V gene's germline CDR1 is LGHDT and CDR2 YNNKEL (reference sequence). V was shortened by 0 bases and J by 5 bases, with 13 bases between the two germline ends. The CDR3 sequence is 15 residues long. DNA for the CDR3: TGTGCCAGCAGCCAAGATCAATGGGGGGGGACTGAAGCTTTCTTT. Protein product: CASSQDQWGGTEAFF.

This chain uses TRBV6-4 with TRBJ1-2; weak D call: TRBD1 (5 bases). The CDR3 is 11 residues long. The germline V gene has CDR1 MRHNA and CDR2 SNTAGT. V was trimmed by 6 bases and J by 11 bases, leaving 13 bases between them. CDR3 sequence reads: CASSLTGNYTF. DNA of the CDR3: TGTGCCAGCAGCCTCACAGGAAATTACACCTTC.

The chain carries TRBV7-2 and TRBJ1-6; D is possibly TRBD1 (6 bases). Trimming took off 5 bases at V and 6 bases at J, with 17 bases between the two ends. This CDR3 is built from 16 residues. The germline V gene has CDR1 SGHTA and CDR2 FQGNSA. CDR3 protein: CASSPTGGASNSPLHF. For the CDR3, the DNA is TGTGCCAGCAGCCCGACCGGGGGCGCGTCTAATTCACCCCTCCACTTT.

This clone came up once. The V call is TRBV24-1, the J call TRBJ2-7; 10 nucleotides agree with TRBD2. Germline lookup yields CDR1 KGHDR and CDR2 SFDVKD. The junction had 7 bases not matched to a gene; V was cut back by 6 bases and J by 3 bases. This CDR3 is built from 15 residues. CDR3 sequence reads: CATSSGTSAFYEQYF. The CDR3 nucleotides read TGTGCCACCAGTTCCGGGACTAGCGCCTTCTACGAGCAGTACTTC.

The chain employs TRBV19 and TRBJ2-2, with TRBD2 identical over 7 bases. The CDR3 consists of 17 residues. Trimming took 4 bases from V and 1 from J; bases not matched to a gene: 9. Per germline, CDR1 LNHDA and CDR2 SQIVND (reference sequence). The CDR3 loop is CASSKVRGGRNTGELFF. CDR3 nucleotide sequence: TGTGCCAGTAGTAAAGTCCGAGGCGGGAGGAACACCGGGGAGCTGTTTTTT. Based on the CDR3 plus reference TRBV19 and TRBJ2-2, the full variable domain is DGGITQSPKYLFRKEGQNVTLSCEQNLNHDAMYWYRQDPGQGLRLIYYSQIVNDFQKGDIAEGYSVSREKKESFPLTVTSAQKNPTAFYLCASSKVRGGRNTGELFFGEGSRLTVL.

J is TRBJ2-7 and V is TRBV11-2; D gene unclear. This CDR3 is built from 13 residues. V was pared by 5 bases and J by 0 bases, with 8 bases between. CDR1 is SGHAT and CDR2 is FQNNGV in the germline V gene. As DNA, the CDR3 is TGTGCCAGCAGCCTAGGGCACTCCTACGAGCAGTACTTC. Amino acids: CASSLGHSYEQYF.

The chain combines TRBV11-2 with TRBJ2-7, with D possibly being TRBD1 or TRBD2 (5 bases each). The V gene's germline CDR1 is SGHAT and CDR2 FQNNGV. With 5 bases removed from V and 2 bases from J, the gap between germline ends came to 25 bases. The CDR3 totals 18 residues. CDR3 protein: CASSILRGDLKTTYEQYF. As DNA, the CDR3 is TGTGCCAGCAGCATTCTCCGAGGGGATCTGAAGACGACCTACGAGCAGTACTTC.

The rearrangement links TRBV4-2 to TRBJ1-2; the D gene is possibly TRBD1 (5 bases). This CDR3 comprises 16 residues. CDR1 LGHNA and CDR2 YNFKEQ come from the germline V gene. V lost 1 base and J lost 7, with 19 bases in between. The CDR3 DNA follows: TGTGCCAGCAGCCAAGGTATTCTCTGGGGACTCCCTGGCTACACCTTC. It encodes CASSQGILWGLPGYTF.

J is TRBJ2-1 and V is TRBV2; 12 bases are shared with TRBD2. CDR3 length: 15 residues. Trimming took 5 bases from V and 2 from J; bases not matched to a gene: 1. Germline CDR1 and CDR2: SNHLY and FYNNEI. CDR3 residues: CASSPSGRAYNEQFF. Written as DNA, the CDR3 is TGTGCCAGCAGTCCTAGCGGGAGGGCCTACAATGAGCAGTTCTTC.

The rearrangement joins TRBV11-1 to TRBJ2-5; D is unclear. Trimming removed 7 bases from V and 4 bases from J, with 19 bases in between. The CDR3 has 15 amino acids. Per germline, CDR1 SGHAT and CDR2 FQDESV (reference sequence). The CDR3 DNA is TGTGCCAGCACCAAGGGCGGAGTCTTTGTAGAGACCCAGTACTTC. The encoded protein is CASTKGGVFVETQYF.

The chain combines TRBV19 with TRBJ1-1; tentative D call: TRBD1 (5 bases). The V gene's germline CDR1 is LNHDA and CDR2 SQIVND (reference sequence). The CDR3 consists of 14 residues. The V end lost 5 bases, the J end lost 1 base, and 11 bases lay between the germline ends. CDR3 residues: CASSLGDQNTEAFF. The DNA of the CDR3 is TGTGCCAGTAGTCTTGGGGACCAGAACACTGAAGCTTTCTTT.

The CDR3 here is CASSSRLQGGTQYF. The CDR3 region has the DNA TGTGCCAGCAGCTCGCGCCTCCAAGGGGGGACCCAGTACTTC. The gene calls are TRBV27 and TRBJ2-5, with D maybe TRBD1 (6 bases). From germline, CDR1 is MNHEY and CDR2 SMNVEV (reference sequence). Trimming cost V 6 bases and J 7 bases, with 18 bases left between them. The CDR3 has 14 residues.

The chain uses TRBV30 and TRBJ2-2; 7 bases are a match to TRBD1. The CDR3 length is 14 residues. CDR1 and CDR2 from the germline V gene are GTSNPN and SVGIG (reference sequence). V lost 6 bases and J lost 2; bases outside the gene matches: 6. The CDR3: CACPGTANTGELFF. The DNA of the CDR3 is TGTGCCTGCCCTGGGACAGCCAACACCGGGGAGCTGTTTTTT. The complete variable domain, with remaining parts taken from reference TRBV30 and TRBJ2-2, reads SQTIHQWPATLVQPVGSPLSLECTVEGTSNPNLYWYRQAAGRGLQLLFYSVGIGQISSEVPQNLSASRPQDRQFILSSKKLLLSDSGFYLCACPGTANTGELFFGEGSRLTVL.

This clone was recorded once. This rearrangement joins TRBV28 to TRBJ2-1; the D gene is possibly TRBD2 (6 bases). Germline assignment: CDR1 MDHEN and CDR2 SYDVKM. This CDR3 is built from 15 residues. Between the trimmed V and J ends, which lost 8 bases and 6 bases, there was a span of 20 bases. The CDR3 loop reads CASGSGDFVGNEQFF. In DNA, the CDR3 is TGTGCCAGCGGCTCGGGGGACTTCGTTGGCAATGAGCAGTTCTTC.

V usage is TRBV18 and J usage is TRBJ2-2, with 10 positions matching TRBD1. V trimming: 3 bases; J trimming: 6 bases; junction bases outside the gene matches: 7. CDR1 and CDR2 (germline): KGHSH, LQKENI. This CDR3 has 16 amino acids. The CDR3 loop reads CASSPPGTGEAGELFF. The CDR3, as DNA: TGTGCCAGCTCACCTCCCGGGACAGGGGAGGCCGGGGAGCTGTTTTTT.

The chain's CDR3 is CASSSGTGIGNEQFF. The CDR3 region has the DNA TGTGCCAGCAGTTCCGGGACAGGGATTGGTAATGAGCAGTTCTTC. The chain couples TRBV6-5 to TRBJ2-1; TRBD1 aligns across 9 bases. This CDR3 is 15 amino acids long. V trimming: 4 bases; J trimming: 7 bases; junction bases outside the gene matches: 8. Germline CDR1 reads MNHEY; CDR2 reads SVGAGI.

The chain is built from TRBV7-9 and TRBJ1-1; the D is unclear. CDR3 size: 17 residues. Trimming left V 2 bases short and J 1 base short, with 17 bases between. Germline lookup yields CDR1 SEHNR and CDR2 FQNEAQ (reference sequence). CDR3 residues: CASSLLRPFLGNTEAFF. CDR3 nucleotides: TGTGCCAGCAGCTTACTTAGGCCCTTCCTAGGGAACACTGAAGCTTTCTTT.